Listed below are T cell receptor beta chains from one sample, sequenced in a study of early T cells in non-severe SARS-CoV-2 infection. TCRdb reprocessed the 5' RACE reads with MiXCR, giving one entry per CDR3 protein. Among 98,000 or so distinct CDR3 sequences listed, about 11% were seen once. Material: whole blood. Receptor source: an adult who was a healthcare worker with PCR-confirmed SARS-CoV-2 infection or an uninfected control (not recorded which). The CDR3 runs from the conserved cysteine through the conserved F or W. The order of the fields is CDR3 DNA, CDR3 protein, D gene, J gene, V gene, clone size. A D gene is named only where the DNA matches it firmly. A row's size may be missing; if present it is once, few, many or a size class.

CDR3nt: TGCAGTGCCCGGAGCAGGGGGGTATCAGATACGCAGTATTTT; CDR3aa: CSARSRGVSDTQYF; d_gene: .; j_gene: TRBJ2-3; v_gene: TRBV20-1; abundance: .
CDR3nt: TGTGCCAGCAGTTTAAGGGGGAGCCCCCCCTACGAGCAGTACTTC; CDR3aa: CASSLRGSPPYEQYF; d_gene: .; j_gene: TRBJ2-7; v_gene: TRBV12-3/TRBV12-4; abundance: once
CDR3nt: TGTGCCAGCAGCGAGTGGACAGGGGACACTGAAGCTTTCTTT; CDR3aa: CASSEWTGDTEAFF; d_gene: TRBD1; j_gene: TRBJ1-1; v_gene: TRBV9; abundance: many
CDR3nt: TGTGCCAGCAGCCTTTACACAGATACGCGGTATTTT; CDR3aa: CASSLYTDTRYF; d_gene: .; j_gene: TRBJ2-3; v_gene: TRBV3-1; abundance: .
CDR3nt: TGTGCCAGCAGCTTAGAAGTCGGGACAGATACGCAGTATTTT; CDR3aa: CASSLEVGTDTQYF; d_gene: .; j_gene: TRBJ2-3; v_gene: TRBV11-3; abundance: many
CDR3nt: TGTGCCAGCAGAACTATAGAATACGAGCAGTACTTC; CDR3aa: CASRTIEYEQYF; d_gene: .; j_gene: TRBJ2-7; v_gene: TRBV28; abundance: .
CDR3nt: TGTGCCAGCAGCCAAGACATCCTCCAAGAGACCCAGTACTTC; CDR3aa: CASSQDILQETQYF; d_gene: .; j_gene: TRBJ2-5; v_gene: TRBV14; abundance: few
CDR3nt: TGTGCCAGTACAGGGGTAACGCAGTATTTT; CDR3aa: CASTGVTQYF; d_gene: TRBD1; j_gene: TRBJ2-3; v_gene: TRBV28; abundance: few
CDR3nt: TGTGCCAGCAGCTTGGTGGTAGCGGGGGCCTACGAGCAGTACTTC; CDR3aa: CASSLVVAGAYEQYF; d_gene: TRBD2; j_gene: TRBJ2-7; v_gene: TRBV5-5; abundance: .
CDR3nt: TGCAGTCTATTGGGACAGGGGGGCGACACTGAAGCTTTCTTT; CDR3aa: CSLLGQGGDTEAFF; d_gene: TRBD1; j_gene: TRBJ1-1; v_gene: TRBV20-1; abundance: many
CDR3nt: TGTGCCACCTCGCGGGAGATTGAGCAGTTCTTC; CDR3aa: CATSREIEQFF; d_gene: TRBD2; j_gene: TRBJ2-1; v_gene: TRBV10-3; abundance: .
CDR3nt: TGTGCCAGCAGCGCCGGGCCGGTGAAGACCCAGTACTTC; CDR3aa: CASSAGPVKTQYF; d_gene: .; j_gene: TRBJ2-5; v_gene: TRBV7-2; abundance: few
CDR3nt: TGTGCCAGCAGCTTAGCGGTCGATGGGAGAAACACTGAAGCTTTCTTT; CDR3aa: CASSLAVDGRNTEAFF; d_gene: .; j_gene: TRBJ1-1; v_gene: TRBV7-8; abundance: few
CDR3nt: TGTGCCAGCAGCTTAACGAAGGCGCCTAATGAAAAACTGTTTTTT; CDR3aa: CASSLTKAPNEKLFF; d_gene: .; j_gene: TRBJ1-4; v_gene: TRBV7-2; abundance: few
CDR3nt: TGTGCAAGTCGGCCGTCGACAGGGCACCGAAAAGATGGCTACACCTTC; CDR3aa: CASRPSTGHRKDGYTF; d_gene: .; j_gene: TRBJ1-2; v_gene: TRBV12-2; abundance: .
CDR3nt: TGCGCCAGCAGCCCCCAAGGGATAGACAATGAGCAGTTCTTC; CDR3aa: CASSPQGIDNEQFF; d_gene: .; j_gene: TRBJ2-1; v_gene: TRBV5-1; abundance: few
CDR3nt: TGTGCCAGCTCACGTGTCAGGGAGGGGAACAATGAGCAGTTCTTC; CDR3aa: CASSRVREGNNEQFF; d_gene: TRBD2; j_gene: TRBJ2-1; v_gene: TRBV18; abundance: few
CDR3nt: TGTGCCAGCAGCTTAGTAACAGATGGCTACACCTTC; CDR3aa: CASSLVTDGYTF; d_gene: .; j_gene: TRBJ1-2; v_gene: TRBV7-9; abundance: many